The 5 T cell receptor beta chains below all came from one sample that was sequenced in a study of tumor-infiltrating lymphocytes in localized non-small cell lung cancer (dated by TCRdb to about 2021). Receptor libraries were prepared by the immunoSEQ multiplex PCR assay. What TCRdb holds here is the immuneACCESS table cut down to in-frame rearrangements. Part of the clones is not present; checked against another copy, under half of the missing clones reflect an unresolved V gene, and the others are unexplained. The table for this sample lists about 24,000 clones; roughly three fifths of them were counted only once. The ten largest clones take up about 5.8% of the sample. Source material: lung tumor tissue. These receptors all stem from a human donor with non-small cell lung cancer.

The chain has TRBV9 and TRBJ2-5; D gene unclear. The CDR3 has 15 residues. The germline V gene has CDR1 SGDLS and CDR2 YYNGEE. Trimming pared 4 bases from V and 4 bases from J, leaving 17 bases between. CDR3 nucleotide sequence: TGTGCCAGCAGCACCCAGGCTACGGTCCGAGAGACCCAGTACTTC. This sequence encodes CASSTQATVRETQYF.

The CDR3 nucleotides read TGTGCCAGCAGCTTGACGGGCTACAATGGCTACACCTTC. It specifies CASSLTGYNGYTF. The chain links TRBV11-2 to TRBJ1-2; unclear D gene. V was clipped by 3 bases and J by 6 bases, with 11 bases between them. CDR3 length: 13 amino acids. Germline lookup yields CDR1 SGHAT and CDR2 FQNNGV.

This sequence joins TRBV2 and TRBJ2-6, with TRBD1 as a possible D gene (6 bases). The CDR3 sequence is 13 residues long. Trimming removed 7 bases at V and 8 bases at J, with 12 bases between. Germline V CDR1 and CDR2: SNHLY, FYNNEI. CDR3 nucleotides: TGTGCCAGCACGGACAGAAATACCAACGTCCTGACTTTC. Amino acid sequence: CASTDRNTNVLTF.

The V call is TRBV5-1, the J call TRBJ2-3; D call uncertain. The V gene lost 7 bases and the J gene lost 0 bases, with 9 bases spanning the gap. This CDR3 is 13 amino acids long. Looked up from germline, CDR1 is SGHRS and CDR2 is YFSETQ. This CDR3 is CASHPDSTDTQYF. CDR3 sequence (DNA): TGCGCCAGCCATCCTGACAGCACAGATACGCAGTATTTT.

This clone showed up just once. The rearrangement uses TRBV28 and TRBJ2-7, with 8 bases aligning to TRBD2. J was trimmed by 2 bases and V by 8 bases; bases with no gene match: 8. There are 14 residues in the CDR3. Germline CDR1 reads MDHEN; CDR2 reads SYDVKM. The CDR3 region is CASGMGLVTYEQYF. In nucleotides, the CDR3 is TGTGCCAGCGGGATGGGACTAGTCACCTACGAGCAGTACTTC.